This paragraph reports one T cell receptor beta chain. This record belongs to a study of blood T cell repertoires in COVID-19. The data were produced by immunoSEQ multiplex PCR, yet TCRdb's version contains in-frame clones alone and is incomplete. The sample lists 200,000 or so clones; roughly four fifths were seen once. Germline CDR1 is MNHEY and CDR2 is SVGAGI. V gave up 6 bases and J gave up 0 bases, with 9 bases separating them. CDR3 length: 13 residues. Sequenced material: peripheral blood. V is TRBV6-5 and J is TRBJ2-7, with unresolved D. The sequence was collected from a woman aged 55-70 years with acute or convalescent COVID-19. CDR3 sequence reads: CASRDSNSYEQYF. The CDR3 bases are TGTGCCAGCAGAGACTCTAACTCCTACGAGCAGTACTTC.